The 32 T cell receptor beta chains presented below share a single source sample, sequenced in a study of vaccination and CD4 T cells after COVID-19. Their antigens are not known. The Oncomine TCR Beta short-read assay sequenced DNA from cultured CD4+ T cells. TCRdb called the PCR reads again in MiXCR, with one record for every CDR3 protein. This sample yields about 24,000 distinct CDR3 sequences, of which around 42% are seen a single time; around 4.1% belongs to the top ten. Time point denoted: late sampling 161 to 241 days after vaccination in a few convalescent patients. Specified treatment: roughly ten-day PBMC culture with coronavirus spike peptide pools or control peptides (ViraFEST assay). Sequencing used CD4+ T cells from blood, cultured in vitro, obtained about 7 months after SARS-CoV-2 vaccination. Receptors were obtained from a human donor who had recovered from COVID-19.

The CDR3 bases are TGCAGTGCTAGGGACAGGGGAGGGCAGCCCCAGCATTTT. Protein sequence: CSARDRGGQPQHF. V and J are TRBV20-1 and TRBJ1-5, with 9 bases aligning to TRBD1. Looked up from germline, CDR1 is DFQATT and CDR2 is SNEGSKA (reference sequence). The CDR3 consists of 13 residues. Germline trimming cut 3 bases from V and 7 bases from J; bases unmatched to any gene: 4.

V gene TRBV29-1 combines with J gene TRBJ2-5, with 9 bases identical to TRBD2. This CDR3 spans 14 amino acids. V lost 8 bases, J lost 4 bases, and 11 bases stayed unmatched. Germline V CDR1 and CDR2: SQVTM, ANQGSEA. The chain's CDR3 is CSSGGLAGRETQYF. The CDR3 coding sequence is TGCAGCTCCGGGGGGCTAGCGGGACGAGAGACCCAGTACTTC.

The V gene is TRBV11-3, the J gene TRBJ1-1; a possible D gene is TRBD1 (5 bases). Germline CDR1 SGHNT, CDR2 YENEEA. Trimming stripped 2 bases from V and 1 base from J, with 11 bases between. This CDR3 has 15 amino acids. The CDR3 loop reads CASSLSGTQNTEAFF. The CDR3 coding sequence is TGTGCCAGCAGCTTAAGCGGGACGCAGAACACTGAAGCTTTCTTT. The variable domain in full, completed from reference TRBV11-3 and TRBJ1-1, reads EAGVVQSPRYKIIEKKQPVAFWCNPISGHNTLYWYLQNLGQGPELLIRYENEEAVDDSQLPKDRFSAERLKGVDSTLKIQPAELGDSAVYLCASSLSGTQNTEAFFGQGTRLTVV.

Comment on this clonotype: The junction and the germline gene differ at one end; a read error may be behind it. This chain connects TRBV6-4 to TRBJ2-5; 8 positions agree with TRBD1. Per the germline V gene, CDR1 is MRHNA and CDR2 is SNTAGT. This CDR3 spans 15 amino acids. CDR3 in DNA: TGTGCCATCAGTGAACAGGGGGAGCTTCAAGAGACCCAGTACTTC. Translation: CAISEQGELQETQYF.

This chain joins TRBV20-1 and TRBJ2-1; D is uncertain. Trimming removed 3 bases from V and 0 bases from J, with 12 bases in between. CDR3 length equals 15 residues. Germline CDR1 is DFQATT and CDR2 is SNEGSKA (reference sequence). In DNA form, the CDR3 reads TGCAGTGCTAGTTCCGCGAAGCGCTCCTACAATGAGCAGTTCTTC. It codes for CSASSAKRSYNEQFF.

In this sample, this clonotype turned up a few times. The V and J genes are TRBV9 and TRBJ1-5, with D unresolved. From germline, CDR1 is SGDLS and CDR2 YYNGEE. Between the trimmed V and J ends, which lost 0 bases and 3 bases, there was a span of 4 bases. This CDR3 contains 13 residues. The CDR3 loop reads CASSVGFNQPQHF. CDR3 coding DNA: TGTGCCAGCAGCGTAGGTTTCAATCAGCCCCAGCATTTT.

The chain employs TRBV20-1 and TRBJ1-3; D perhaps matches TRBD1 (5 bases). Trimming stripped 6 bases from V and 0 bases from J, with 12 bases between. The length of the CDR3 is 14 residues. In germline, CDR1 is DFQATT, CDR2 SNEGSKA (reference sequence). CDR3 DNA sequence: TGCAGTGCCGCTGCCGGGACCTCTGGAAACACCATATATTTT. As protein: CSAAAGTSGNTIYF.

V is TRBV28 and J is TRBJ1-1; D gene uncertain. Looked up from germline, CDR1 is MDHEN and CDR2 is SYDVKM. The CDR3 has 15 amino acids. The ends were cut back, 3 bases at V and 0 bases at J, with 11 bases in the middle. The chain's CDR3 is CASSFHDRVNTEAFF. CDR3 in DNA: TGTGCCAGCAGTTTTCATGACCGAGTGAACACTGAAGCTTTCTTT.

This clonotype turned up a few times. The chain employs TRBV7-3 and TRBJ2-2, with D possibly TRBD1 on 6 matching bases. Trimming stripped 6 bases from V and 6 bases from J, with 11 bases between. The V gene's germline CDR1 is SGHTA and CDR2 FQGTGA. This CDR3 is built from 13 residues. The CDR3, as DNA: TGTGCCAGCAGACTCAACAGGGCCGGGGAGCTGTTTTTT. Translated: CASRLNRAGELFF.

The chain recombines TRBV7-9 with TRBJ2-7; tentatively, D is TRBD2 (5 bases). The germline V and J ends were trimmed by 0 bases and 3 bases, with 9 bases remaining between them. The germline gives CDR1 SEHNR, CDR2 FQNEAQ (reference sequence). The CDR3 spans 14 residues. CDR3: CASSLAGVFYEQYF. The CDR3 DNA reads TGTGCCAGCAGCTTAGCGGGAGTATTCTACGAGCAGTACTTC.

The chain carries TRBV6-1 and TRBJ1-1; D is uncertain. Trimming shortened V by 2 bases and J by 11 bases, and 15 bases separated the two germline ends. This CDR3 has 13 residues. Germline CDR1 is MNHNS and CDR2 is SASEGT. The chain's CDR3 is CASSESPLRRAFF. The CDR3 nucleotides read TGTGCCAGCAGTGAATCCCCCCTCAGAAGGGCTTTCTTT.

This chain links TRBV6-5 with TRBJ1-1; D is uncertain. The V gene's germline CDR1 is MNHEY and CDR2 SVGAGI. Between the trimmed V and J ends, which lost 4 bases and 1 base, there was a span of 7 bases. The CDR3 is 13 residues long. DNA of the CDR3: TGTGCCAGCAGTTGGGATAAGAACACTGAAGCTTTCTTT. Translation gives CASSWDKNTEAFF.

This chain links TRBV24-1 with TRBJ2-7; 9 nucleotides align to TRBD1. From germline, CDR1 is KGHDR and CDR2 SFDVKD. The ends lost 2 bases at V and 2 bases at J; junction bases unmatched: 3. The CDR3 spans 15 residues. The CDR3 DNA follows: TGTGCCACCAGTGATTCCGGGACAGGGACCTACGAGCAGTACTTC. Protein product: CATSDSGTGTYEQYF.

The genes are TRBV20-1 and TRBJ2-5; D gene unclear. Germline CDR1 is DFQATT and CDR2 is SNEGSKA (reference sequence). V lost 1 base and J 6 bases, leaving 9 bases between the germline ends. There are 12 residues in the CDR3. DNA of the CDR3: TGCAGTGCTAGAGGACGCGGAAAGACCCAGTACTTC. It translates to CSARGRGKTQYF.

This clonotype has only a few counts. The V gene is TRBV20-1, the J gene TRBJ1-1, with 9 bases identical to TRBD1. Germline V gene data show CDR1 as DFQATT and CDR2 as SNEGSKA (reference sequence). The V gene end was trimmed by 5 bases and the J gene end by 4 bases; junction bases not matched to a gene: 8. The CDR3 totals 14 residues. The CDR3 DNA reads as TGCAGTGCTCTAACAGGGGGCGCCGGCACTGAAGCTTTCTTT. Its protein product is CSALTGGAGTEAFF.

The chain carries TRBV7-9 and TRBJ2-7, with 14 bases lining up with TRBD2. The V and J ends lost 2 bases and 0 bases, in that order; junction bases with no gene match: 12. The CDR3 is 20 amino acids. Germline V gives CDR1 SEHNR, CDR2 FQNEAQ (reference sequence). The CDR3 sequence: CASSLRVPGLAGVTSYEQYF. CDR3 nucleotide sequence: TGTGCCAGCAGCTTACGCGTCCCGGGACTAGCGGGAGTAACCTCCTACGAGCAGTACTTC.

This clonotype was picked up a small number of times. The V and J genes are TRBV20-1 and TRBJ2-3; 9 bases agree with TRBD2. Germline V gene lookup returns CDR1 DFQATT and CDR2 SNEGSKA (reference sequence). Trimming took 4 bases from V and 5 from J; bases not matched to a gene: 7. This CDR3 is 14 amino acids long. The CDR3 is CSATASGIVDTQYF. CDR3 DNA: TGCAGTGCTACGGCTAGCGGGATTGTAGATACGCAGTATTTT.

This rearrangement joins TRBV20-1 to TRBJ1-2, with D maybe TRBD1 (5 bases). Trimming pared 1 base from V and 4 bases from J, leaving 13 bases between. There are 14 residues in the CDR3. Germline assignment: CDR1 DFQATT and CDR2 SNEGSKA (reference sequence). CDR3 in amino acids: CSARGGRVGYGYTF. DNA of the CDR3: TGCAGTGCTAGAGGGGGCAGGGTTGGCTATGGCTACACCTTC.

This clonotype was picked up one time. This chain connects TRBV20-1 to TRBJ2-4; D not certain. With 4 bases removed from V and 0 bases from J, the gap between germline ends came to 10 bases. Germline values: CDR1 DFQATT, CDR2 SNEGSKA (reference sequence). The CDR3 is 14 amino acids. The CDR3 here is CSANPPVAKNIQYF. In DNA, the CDR3 is TGCAGTGCTAACCCTCCCGTAGCCAAAAACATTCAGTACTTC.

This chain uses TRBV20-1 with TRBJ2-7; D might be TRBD2 (6 bases). The V end was cut by 6 bases, the J end by 10 bases, with 19 bases between. This CDR3 spans 12 amino acids. Germline V gene data show CDR1 as DFQATT and CDR2 as SNEGSKA (reference sequence). CDR3 in amino acids: CSARGLTREQYF. DNA for the CDR3: TGCAGTGCGAGGGGCTTGACGCGGGAACAGTACTTC.

The rearrangement joins TRBV27 to TRBJ2-5; D perhaps matches TRBD1 (5 bases). The CDR3 consists of 13 residues. V was cut by 6 bases and J by 1 base, with 9 bases left in between. Germline values: CDR1 MNHEY, CDR2 SMNVEV (reference sequence). CDR3 nucleotides: TGTGCCAGCAGAGGGCAGGGCCAAGAGACCCAGTACTTC. Protein: CASRGQGQETQYF.

This clonotype was seen more than once but under ten times. The V call is TRBV19, the J call TRBJ2-5; the match to TRBD1 covers 10 bases. Germline values: CDR1 LNHDA, CDR2 SQIVND (reference sequence). J gave up 3 bases and V 6 bases, and 7 bases lay outside the gene matches. This CDR3 is built from 15 residues. Here the CDR3 reads CASSYATGGKETQYF. CDR3 nucleotides: TGTGCCAGTAGCTACGCGACAGGGGGCAAAGAGACCCAGTACTTC.

The chain uses TRBV7-6 and TRBJ1-2; TRBD1 agrees at 9 bases. The CDR3 is 14 amino acids. The ends lost 5 bases at V and 4 bases at J; junction bases unmatched: 5. Germline CDR1 SGHVS, CDR2 FNYEAQ. The CDR3 coding sequence is TGTGCCAGCAGCGCCTCGACAGGGGGCTATGGCTACACCTTC. Translation gives CASSASTGGYGYTF.

J is TRBJ2-7 and V is TRBV7-2, with 7 bases fitting TRBD2. The CDR3 runs to 15 residues. V was clipped by 8 bases and J by 3 bases; unmatched bases: 13. Germline loops: CDR1 SGHTA, CDR2 FQGNSA. As DNA, the CDR3 is TGTGCCAGCGGCGGGGCTAGCGGAAACCTCTACGAGCAGTACTTC. Amino acids: CASGGASGNLYEQYF.

The chain recombines TRBV20-1 with TRBJ2-7; D call uncertain. V lost 0 bases, J lost 0 bases, and 9 bases lay in between. The CDR3 sequence is 14 residues long. CDR1 DFQATT and CDR2 SNEGSKA come from the germline V gene (reference sequence). CDR3 residues: CSARDVASSYEQYF. CDR3 nucleotide sequence: TGCAGTGCTAGAGATGTCGCTTCCTCCTACGAGCAGTACTTC.

This clonotype was seen a few times. CDR3 sequence reads: CSALRGRADSPLHF. For the CDR3, the DNA is TGCAGTGCCCTCAGGGGGCGGGCCGATTCACCCCTCCACTTT. The chain has TRBV20-1 and TRBJ1-6; 8 nucleotides match TRBD1. The CDR3 is 14 residues long. With V trimmed by 6 bases and J by 8 bases, 9 bases remained unmatched. The germline V gene has CDR1 DFQATT and CDR2 SNEGSKA (reference sequence).

The gene calls are TRBV7-8 and TRBJ1-5; D remains ambiguous. This CDR3 is built from 13 residues. V lost 6 bases and J 7 bases, leaving 13 bases between the germline ends. Germline loops: CDR1 SGHVS, CDR2 FQNEAQ. CDR3: CASSLVGGQPQHF. Here the CDR3 DNA reads TGTGCCAGCAGTCTAGTGGGTGGCCAGCCCCAGCATTTT.

This clonotype was observed once. The J gene is TRBJ2-3, the V gene TRBV20-1; 8 bases match TRBD1. This CDR3 comprises 15 residues. Germline V gives CDR1 DFQATT, CDR2 SNEGSKA (reference sequence). Trimming removed 6 bases from V and 5 bases from J; junction bases left unmatched: 13. DNA of the CDR3: TGCAGTGCACGGGGACAGGCCGGTGATTTAGATACGCAGTATTTT. Protein sequence: CSARGQAGDLDTQYF.

Only a few counts were recorded for this clonotype. J is TRBJ2-5 and V is TRBV10-2; D is ambiguous. The germline V and J ends were trimmed by 6 bases and 4 bases, with 6 bases remaining between them. The CDR3 sequence is 11 residues long. Germline CDR1 WSHSY, CDR2 SAAADI. DNA of the CDR3: TGCGCCAGCAGAACAACAGAGACCCAGTACTTC. The encoded protein is CASRTTETQYF.

The chain links TRBV6-5 to TRBJ2-1, with TRBD2 identical over 11 bases. CDR3 length equals 14 residues. Germline CDR1 MNHEY, CDR2 SVGAGI. V shed 2 bases and J 6 bases; nucleotides not matched to a gene: 0. In DNA form, the CDR3 reads TGTGCCAGCAGTTACACTAGCGGGAGCAATGAGCAGTTCTTC. It translates to CASSYTSGSNEQFF.

A few counts support this clonotype. CDR3 in DNA: TGTGCCAGCAGCTTAGATGGAACTGAAGCTTTCTTT. This encodes CASSLDGTEAFF. The chain uses TRBV7-2 and TRBJ1-1; D call uncertain. V lost 1 base and J 5 bases, leaving 5 bases between the germline ends. The V gene's germline CDR1 is SGHTA and CDR2 FQGNSA. This CDR3 contains 12 residues.

J is TRBJ2-5 and V is TRBV2; no clear D. Germline CDR1 is SNHLY and CDR2 is FYNNEI. There are 11 residues in the CDR3. V lost 6 bases to trimming and J lost 4 bases, with 6 bases between them. CDR3 sequence (DNA): TGTGCCAGCAGCGAGACAGAGACCCAGTACTTC. As protein: CASSETETQYF.